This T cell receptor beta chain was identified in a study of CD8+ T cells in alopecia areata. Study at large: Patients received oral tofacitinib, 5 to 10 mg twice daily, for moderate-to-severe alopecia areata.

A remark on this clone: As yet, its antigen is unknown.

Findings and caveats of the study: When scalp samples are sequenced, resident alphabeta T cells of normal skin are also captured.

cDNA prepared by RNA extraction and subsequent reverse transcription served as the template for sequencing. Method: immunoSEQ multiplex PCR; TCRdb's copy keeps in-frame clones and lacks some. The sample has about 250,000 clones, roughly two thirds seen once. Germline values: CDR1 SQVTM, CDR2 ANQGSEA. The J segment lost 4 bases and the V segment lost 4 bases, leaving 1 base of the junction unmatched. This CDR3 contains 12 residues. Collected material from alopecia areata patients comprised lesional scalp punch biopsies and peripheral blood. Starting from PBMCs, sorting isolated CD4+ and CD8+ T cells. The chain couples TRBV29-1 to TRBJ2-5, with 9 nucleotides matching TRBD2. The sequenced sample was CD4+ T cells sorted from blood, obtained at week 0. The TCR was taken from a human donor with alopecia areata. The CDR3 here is CSVVLAGETQYF. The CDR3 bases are TGCAGCGTTGTACTAGCGGGAGAGACCCAGTACTTC.